This entry concerns a single T cell receptor (beta chain). No fewer than 6.5 million PBMCs went into each sample. This sample is part of a study of blood T cells in healthy people across ages. Germline lookup yields CDR1 LGHDT and CDR2 YNNKEL (reference sequence). This CDR3 contains 16 residues. The ends lost 4 bases at V and 3 bases at J; junction bases unmatched: 11. Combining a sample-barcoded 5' primer with a J-beta primer mix, a second PCR ran for roughly 7 to 12 cycles. TCRdb reprocessed the 5' RACE reads with MiXCR, giving one entry per CDR3 protein. The repertoire consists of just over 800,000 distinct CDR3 sequences, with around two thirds occurring once and the leading ten covering 25% to 30%.

The V call is TRBV3-1, the J call TRBJ2-7; 8 bases align to TRBD2. The sequencing input was blood. The clonotype was recovered from a man aged 25 to 45 in good health. CDR3 in amino acids: CASSPRGGLANYEQYF. Written as DNA, the CDR3 is TGTGCCAGCAGCCCCCGAGGAGGACTAGCTAACTACGAGCAGTACTTC.